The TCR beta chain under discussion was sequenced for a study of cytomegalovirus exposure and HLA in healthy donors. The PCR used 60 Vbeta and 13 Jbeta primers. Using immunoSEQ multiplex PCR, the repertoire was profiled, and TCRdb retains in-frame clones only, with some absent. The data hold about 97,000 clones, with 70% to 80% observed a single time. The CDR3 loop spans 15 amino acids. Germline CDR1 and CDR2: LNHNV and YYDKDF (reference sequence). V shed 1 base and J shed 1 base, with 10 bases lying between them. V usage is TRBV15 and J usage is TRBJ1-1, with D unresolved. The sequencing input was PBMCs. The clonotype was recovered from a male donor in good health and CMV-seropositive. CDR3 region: CATSRGGAKNTEAFF. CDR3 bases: TGTGCCACCAGCAGAGGGGGAGCGAAGAACACTGAAGCTTTCTTT.